This entry lists 23 T cell receptor beta chains sequenced from one sample in a study of T cells of healthy individuals. TCRdb used MiXCR to reprocess the 5' RACE reads, holding one entry per CDR3 protein. The data contain more than 60,000 distinct CDR3 sequences, 15% to 20% of them singletons. The receptors shown here come from a human donor in good health.

V and J are TRBV10-3 and TRBJ1-2; no definite D call. Between the trimmed V and J ends, which lost 6 bases and 4 bases, there was a span of 12 bases. The CDR3 extends over 13 amino acids. Germline V lookup: CDR1 ENHRY, CDR2 SYGVKD. CDR3 amino acids: CAISLDGSYGYTF. CDR3 nucleotide sequence: TGTGCCATCAGCTTGGACGGATCCTATGGCTACACCTTC.

There are a few counts of this clonotype. The V and J genes are TRBV7-8 and TRBJ1-2; a weak D match, TRBD1 (6 bases). CDR3 length equals 15 residues. CDR1 and CDR2 from the germline V gene are SGHVS and FQNEAQ. Trimming removed 1 base at V and 7 bases at J, with 16 bases between. The CDR3: CASSLGGRGIRGYTF. CDR3 in DNA: TGTGCCAGCAGCTTAGGGGGGAGGGGGATTCGTGGCTACACCTTC.

The chain has TRBV2 and TRBJ2-1; D unclear. Germline values: CDR1 SNHLY, CDR2 FYNNEI. V was clipped by 8 bases and J by 0 bases, with 8 bases between them. This CDR3 spans 13 amino acids. The CDR3 sequence is CASGIRSYNEQFF. The CDR3 DNA reads TGTGCCAGCGGGATACGCTCCTACAATGAGCAGTTCTTC.

This clonotype was detected many times. This chain connects TRBV7-9 to TRBJ2-3, with 13 positions matching TRBD2. CDR3 length: 16 amino acids. Per germline, CDR1 SEHNR and CDR2 FQNEAQ (reference sequence). After removal of 5 bases from V and 4 bases from J, the junction contained 6 bases not matched to a gene. The CDR3 nucleotides are TGTGCCAGCAGCCCCACCGGACTAGCGGGAGCAGATACGCAGTATTTT. Translation gives CASSPTGLAGADTQYF.

This chain uses TRBV4-1 with TRBJ1-1; a weak D match, TRBD1 (6 bases). The CDR3 has 16 residues. Trimming took off 2 bases at V and 4 bases at J, with 17 bases between the two ends. CDR1 MGHRA and CDR2 YSYEKL come from the germline V gene. The CDR3 region is CASSQRHRAVSTEAFF. CDR3 DNA sequence: TGCGCCAGCAGCCAACGGCACAGGGCCGTGAGCACTGAAGCTTTCTTT.

The sample holds a few counts of this clonotype. V gene TRBV4-1 combines with J gene TRBJ2-5; 7 bases map to TRBD1. The germline V gene encodes CDR1 MGHRA and CDR2 YSYEKL. This CDR3 spans 16 amino acids. J gave up 5 bases and V 0 bases, and 9 bases lay outside the gene matches. CDR3 region: CASSQDVRGPEETQYF. The DNA of the CDR3 is TGCGCCAGCAGCCAAGATGTAAGGGGGCCGGAGGAGACCCAGTACTTC.

There are a few counts of this clonotype. The chain carries TRBV6-6 and TRBJ2-7; TRBD1 is a possible D gene (5 bases). Germline loops: CDR1 MNHNY, CDR2 SVGAGI (reference sequence). The CDR3 is 12 residues long. V lost 5 bases and J lost 4, with 9 bases in between. CDR3 loop: CASSGDSYEQYF. Written as DNA, the CDR3 is TGTGCCAGCAGTGGAGACAGTTACGAGCAGTACTTC.

This clonotype was recorded a few times. CDR3 DNA sequence: TGCGCCAGCAGCCACCGCCTAGGGCCCTCCTACGAGCAGTACTTC. Its translation is CASSHRLGPSYEQYF. The chain is built from TRBV5-1 and TRBJ2-7; D is uncertain. Trimming removed 4 bases from V and 0 bases from J, with 14 bases in between. This CDR3 region has 15 residues. Germline CDR1 SGHRS, CDR2 YFSETQ. Complete variable domain (other parts from reference TRBV5-1 and TRBJ2-7): KAGVTQTPRYLIKTRGQQVTLSCSPISGHRSVSWYQQTPGQGLQFLFEYFSETQRNKGNFPGRFSGRQFSNSRSEMNVSTLELGDSALYLCASSHRLGPSYEQYFGPGTRLTVT.

V is TRBV11-3 and J is TRBJ2-2; D possibly uses TRBD1 or TRBD2 (7 bases each). CDR3 size: 15 residues. V gave up 5 bases and J gave up 0 bases, with 10 bases separating them. In germline, CDR1 is SGHNT, CDR2 YENEEA. CDR3 in amino acids: CASSSGTANTGELFF. Written as DNA, the CDR3 is TGTGCCAGCAGCAGCGGGACAGCGAACACCGGGGAGCTGTTTTTT.

This clonotype was counted ten times or more. CDR3 protein: CASSQDRRASGRNEQFF. The DNA for the CDR3 is TGTGCCAGCAGCCAAGATCGTAGGGCTAGCGGGAGGAATGAGCAGTTCTTC. This chain joins TRBV14 and TRBJ2-1; 11 positions agree with TRBD2. This CDR3 contains 17 residues. Germline lookup yields CDR1 SGHDN and CDR2 FVKESK. Trimming took 0 bases from V and 7 from J; bases not matched to a gene: 8.

This clonotype was counted at least ten times. V gene TRBV10-3 combines with J gene TRBJ2-7; 8 bases are a match to TRBD2. CDR1 ENHRY and CDR2 SYGVKD come from the germline V gene. The CDR3 is 17 amino acids. The ends lost 3 bases at V and 0 bases at J; junction bases unmatched: 10. The CDR3 DNA reads as TGTGCCATCAGTGAAGGGAGGGCTAGCGGGTACTCCTACGAGCAGTACTTC. This gives the protein CAISEGRASGYSYEQYF.

The chain is built from TRBV20-1 and TRBJ2-7; TRBD2 matches at 8 bases. Losses at the gene ends were 3 bases for V and 2 bases for J; bases not matched to a gene: 6. CDR1 is DFQATT, CDR2 SNEGSKA, per germline (reference sequence). The CDR3 spans 14 residues. CDR3 region: CSASMREAPYEQYF. The CDR3 region has the DNA TGCAGTGCTAGTATGCGGGAGGCTCCCTACGAGCAGTACTTC.

The rearrangement uses TRBV6-5 and TRBJ1-4; D call uncertain. Germline V gene lookup returns CDR1 MNHEY and CDR2 SVGAGI. This CDR3 contains 15 residues. The V end lost 6 bases, the J end lost 0 bases, and 11 bases lay between the germline ends. This CDR3 reads CASRPHSPTNEKLFF. The CDR3 DNA sequence: TGTGCCAGCAGGCCTCATTCCCCAACTAATGAAAAACTGTTTTTT.

The chain joins TRBV20-1 to TRBJ1-2, with TRBD1 identical over 9 bases. This CDR3 is built from 14 residues. V gave up 2 bases and J gave up 6 bases; unmatched junction bases: 7. Germline V gives CDR1 DFQATT, CDR2 SNEGSKA (reference sequence). The CDR3 region is CSARPSGQGNGYTF. CDR3 sequence (DNA): TGCAGTGCTAGACCCTCGGGACAGGGTAATGGCTACACCTTC.

This clonotype was detected many times. The J gene is TRBJ2-1, the V gene TRBV4-3; no clear D gene. Deletions cut 2 bases from V and 8 bases from J, with 25 bases between. This CDR3 contains 18 residues. Germline V gene lookup returns CDR1 LGHNA and CDR2 YSLEER. The CDR3 DNA reads TGCGCCAGCAGCCAAAACCTCCGGCTCCCGGGTGGATCTGATGAGCAGTTCTTC. Its translation is CASSQNLRLPGGSDEQFF.

As concerns this clonotype: This may stem from a read error, because a much larger clone lies one nucleotide away. The chain links TRBV5-1 to TRBJ2-1, with D perhaps assigned TRBD1 or TRBD2 (5 bases each). Germline CDR1 SGHRS, CDR2 YFSETQ. This CDR3 has 15 amino acids. The CDR3 nucleotides are TGCGCCAGCAGCTTGGAGGGGACCCAAAACAATGAGCAGTTATTC. Amino acid sequence: CASSLEGTQNNEQLF.

Details on this clonotype: The CDR3 does not close with the conserved phenylalanine or tryptophan, likely indicating a read error. The chain employs TRBV11-2 and TRBJ2-1; 11 nucleotides line up with TRBD2. The V gene end was trimmed by 4 bases and the J gene end by 6 bases; junction bases not matched to a gene: 8. From germline, CDR1 is SGHAT and CDR2 FQNNGV. This CDR3 region has 16 residues. The CDR3 loop is CASSSLAGGPSNEQFS. CDR3 coding DNA: TGTGCCAGCAGCTCTTTAGCGGGGGGGCCTAGCAATGAGCAGTTCTCC.

A few counts support this clonotype. The chain has TRBV7-2 and TRBJ2-1, with D perhaps being TRBD1 or TRBD2 (5 bases each). Germline CDR1 SGHTA, CDR2 FQGNSA. The germline V and J ends were trimmed by 5 bases and 4 bases, with 12 bases remaining between them. The CDR3 length is 14 residues. The CDR3 nucleotides are TGTGCCAGCAGCCCACCGGGACGGTACAATGAGCAGTTCTTC. Residues: CASSPPGRYNEQFF.

Turning to this clonotype: An end of the junction differs from the germline gene, which may be a read error. CDR3 protein: CAISDIGRDLRTYEQYF. The DNA for the CDR3 is TGTGCCATCAGTGATATTGGGCGGGACTTGAGAACCTACGAGCAGTACTTC. The V and J genes are TRBV6-2 or TRBV6-3 and TRBJ2-7, with a tentative D call TRBD2 (6 bases). Per germline, CDR1 MNHEY and CDR2 SVGEGT. This CDR3 has 17 residues.

This clonotype was counted between two and nine times. V gene TRBV27 combines with J gene TRBJ2-7; D possibly corresponds to TRBD1 (5 bases). Per germline, CDR1 MNHEY and CDR2 SMNVEV (reference sequence). With 4 bases removed from V and 0 bases from J, the gap between germline ends came to 16 bases. This CDR3 is built from 16 residues. The CDR3 spells CASSYSSSRASYEQYF. CDR3 DNA sequence: TGTGCCAGCAGTTACTCGTCCTCCAGGGCCTCCTACGAGCAGTACTTC.

This clonotype was found a few times. The chain recombines TRBV6-1 with TRBJ2-1, with D perhaps TRBD2 (5 bases). The CDR3 consists of 19 residues. The germline V gene encodes CDR1 MNHNS and CDR2 SASEGT. Trimming took off 0 bases at V and 4 bases at J, with 22 bases between the two ends. The CDR3: CASSEAWGRVASPYNEQFF. DNA for the CDR3: TGTGCCAGCAGTGAAGCGTGGGGAAGGGTCGCTAGCCCTTACAATGAGCAGTTCTTC.

The chain combines TRBV6-1 with TRBJ2-5, with D perhaps being TRBD1 or TRBD2 (6 bases each). The CDR3 has 16 residues. V dropped 3 bases and J dropped 4 bases, with 18 bases sitting between them. Germline V gene lookup returns CDR1 MNHNS and CDR2 SASEGT. The CDR3 loop reads CASSEGSWGAGETQYF. CDR3 DNA sequence: TGTGCCAGCAGTGAGGGGTCTTGGGGGGCAGGAGAGACCCAGTACTTC.

This clonotype was observed a few times. The chain uses TRBV3-1 and TRBJ2-1, with 9 bases that match TRBD2. V lost 8 bases and J lost 8; bases outside the gene matches: 7. CDR3 size: 13 residues. Germline V gene data show CDR1 as LGHDT and CDR2 as YNNKEL (reference sequence). The DNA for the CDR3 is TGTGCCAGCGGTCCGGGACTAGCCCATGAGCAGTTCTTC. It codes for CASGPGLAHEQFF.